These 15 T cell receptor beta chains were all obtained from the same sample, sequenced in a study of CD4 T cells in relation to SARS-CoV-2 and coronaviruses. Data came from immunoSEQ multiplex PCR; TCRdb stores just in-frame clones and leaves some out. Of about 26,000 clones listed, 77% are singletons. The antigens of these receptors remain unknown. Before the COVID-19 pandemic, during about 2010-2018, CD4+ T cells were taken from unexposed donors. CD4+ T cells were isolated from the cells after more than nine days of culture. Sequencing was carried out using CD4+ T cells from PBMCs, cultured in vitro. Receptor source: a human donor in good health.

The chain couples TRBV5-5 to TRBJ1-1; D unclear. This CDR3 is built from 13 residues. V was cut by 4 bases and J by 1 base, with 8 bases left in between. The germline V gene has CDR1 SGHKS and CDR2 YYEKEE (reference sequence). Here the CDR3 reads CASSRLGNTEAFF. In DNA form, the CDR3 reads TGTGCCAGCAGCCGACTGGGGAACACTGAAGCTTTCTTT.

The V gene is TRBV29-1, the J gene TRBJ2-3; D may be TRBD1 (6 bases). Germline V gives CDR1 SQVTM, CDR2 ANQGSEA. The V end lost 8 bases, the J end lost 5 bases, and 11 bases lay between the germline ends. The CDR3 consists of 11 residues. The CDR3 spells CSNRVGDTQYF. The CDR3 DNA sequence: TGCAGCAACAGGGTTGGAGATACGCAGTATTTT.

This clone was counted a single time. This chain links TRBV28 with TRBJ2-2; D is ambiguous. V dropped 6 bases and J dropped 4 bases, with 9 bases sitting between them. CDR3 length: 13 residues. Germline CDR1 MDHEN, CDR2 SYDVKM. CDR3 residues: CASRDSTTGELFF. In nucleotides, the CDR3 is TGTGCCAGCAGAGACTCTACCACCGGGGAGCTGTTTTTT.

This sequence joins TRBV5-1 and TRBJ2-3; possible D gene TRBD1, 6 bases. The CDR3 consists of 14 residues. Germline V gene lookup returns CDR1 SGHRS and CDR2 YFSETQ. V was clipped by 6 bases and J by 3 bases, with 14 bases between them. The chain's CDR3 is CASKSQGSTDTQYF. The CDR3, as DNA: TGCGCCAGCAAGTCACAGGGAAGTACAGATACGCAGTATTTT.

This chain connects TRBV2 to TRBJ2-7, with 7 bases lining up with TRBD1. Trimming cost V 6 bases and J 3 bases; bases outside gene matches: 8. Germline V CDR1 and CDR2: SNHLY, FYNNEI. The length of the CDR3 is 14 residues. This CDR3 is CASRDPGQYYEQYF. As DNA, the CDR3 is TGTGCCAGCAGGGATCCGGGACAGTACTACGAGCAGTACTTC.

The chain carries TRBV5-1 and TRBJ2-5, with 10 positions matching TRBD1. V was pared by 4 bases and J by 7 bases, with 4 bases of the junction left unmatched. From germline, CDR1 is SGHRS and CDR2 YFSETQ. The CDR3 extends over 13 amino acids. The DNA for the CDR3 is TGCGCCAGCAGCCCCGGACAGGGGGGGACCCAGTACTTC. Its translation: CASSPGQGGTQYF.

A single count supports this clone. The genes are TRBV7-8 and TRBJ2-5, with D perhaps matching TRBD1 (6 bases). Germline CDR1 SGHVS, CDR2 FQNEAQ. Trimming cost V 1 base and J 3 bases, with 9 bases left between them. This CDR3 has 14 amino acids. CDR3 in DNA: TGTGCCAGCAGCTTAGGGACAGTTGAAGAGACCCAGTACTTC. This codes for CASSLGTVEETQYF.

The sample holds a few counts of this clone. This sequence joins TRBV30 and TRBJ2-7; 8 nucleotides align to TRBD2. In germline, CDR1 is GTSNPN, CDR2 SVGIG (reference sequence). The V gene end was trimmed by 3 bases and the J gene end by 2 bases; junction bases not matched to a gene: 9. The CDR3 runs 15 residues. The CDR3 nucleotides read TGTGCCTGGAGAGGGGGGGCGGGACTAGCCTACGAGCAGTACTTC. Protein: CAWRGGAGLAYEQYF.

The rearrangement uses TRBV20-1 and TRBJ1-2, with D possibly being TRBD1 (6 bases). The CDR3 length is 13 residues. V lost 3 bases and J lost 1, with 9 bases in between. Germline lookup yields CDR1 DFQATT and CDR2 SNEGSKA (reference sequence). The CDR3 here is CSASRGINYGYTF. CDR3 nucleotides: TGCAGTGCTAGTAGGGGGATTAACTATGGCTACACCTTC.

A few counts support this clone. The chain has TRBV7-9 and TRBJ1-4, with D unresolved. CDR1 SEHNR and CDR2 FQNEAQ come from the germline V gene (reference sequence). V lost 0 bases, J lost 1 base, and 6 bases lay in between. The CDR3 runs to 15 residues. The CDR3 protein is CASSLAGLTNEKLFF. CDR3 DNA: TGTGCCAGCAGCTTAGCAGGCCTAACTAATGAAAAACTGTTTTTT.

This chain connects TRBV7-2 to TRBJ1-2; the D is unclear. This CDR3 is 12 amino acids long. Deletions cut 4 bases from V and 7 bases from J, with 10 bases between. Germline CDR1 and CDR2: SGHTA and FQGNSA. The CDR3 spells CASSSGNPGYTF. CDR3 nucleotides: TGTGCCAGCAGCTCCGGGAATCCTGGCTACACCTTC.

The chain carries TRBV4-2 and TRBJ2-1, with TRBD2 identical over 9 bases. The CDR3 has 16 residues. Trimming cost V 0 bases and J 4 bases; bases outside gene matches: 4. The germline CDR1 and CDR2 sequences are LGHNA and YNFKEQ. CDR3 loop: CASSQEAGGVYNEQFF. CDR3 sequence (DNA): TGTGCCAGCAGCCAAGAGGCGGGAGGGGTATACAATGAGCAGTTCTTC.

The rearrangement uses TRBV11-3 and TRBJ1-1; D uncertain. CDR1 and CDR2 from the germline V gene are SGHNT and YENEEA. V lost 1 base, J lost 1 base, and 4 bases lay in between. This CDR3 is built from 13 residues. CDR3 region: CASSLARNTEAFF. The DNA of the CDR3 is TGTGCCAGCAGCTTAGCCCGGAACACTGAAGCTTTCTTT.

V is TRBV11-2 and J is TRBJ1-6, with a possible D match to TRBD1 (6 bases). The ends were cut back, 2 bases at V and 0 bases at J, with 11 bases in the middle. The CDR3 covers 17 residues. CDR1 is SGHAT, CDR2 FQNNGV, per germline. CDR3 sequence reads: CASSLSDRSSYNSPLHF. Written as DNA, the CDR3 is TGTGCCAGCAGCTTATCCGACAGGAGCTCCTATAATTCACCCCTCCACTTT.

The V and J genes are TRBV5-5 and TRBJ1-1; 9 positions agree with TRBD1. Germline values: CDR1 SGHKS, CDR2 YYEKEE (reference sequence). The CDR3 runs 16 residues. Unmatched junction bases numbered 14, after V lost 0 bases and J lost 11 bases. Here the CDR3 reads CASSLATTGGEALAFF. The CDR3 DNA follows: TGTGCCAGCAGCTTGGCCACGACAGGGGGGGAGGCGTTGGCTTTCTTT. Filled out from reference TRBV5-5 and TRBJ1-1, the complete variable domain reads DAGVTQSPTHLIKTRGQQVTLRCSPISGHKSVSWYQQVLGQGPQFIFQYYEKEERGRGNFPDRFSARQFPNYSSELNVNALLLGDSALYLCASSLATTGGEALAFFGQGTRLTVV.